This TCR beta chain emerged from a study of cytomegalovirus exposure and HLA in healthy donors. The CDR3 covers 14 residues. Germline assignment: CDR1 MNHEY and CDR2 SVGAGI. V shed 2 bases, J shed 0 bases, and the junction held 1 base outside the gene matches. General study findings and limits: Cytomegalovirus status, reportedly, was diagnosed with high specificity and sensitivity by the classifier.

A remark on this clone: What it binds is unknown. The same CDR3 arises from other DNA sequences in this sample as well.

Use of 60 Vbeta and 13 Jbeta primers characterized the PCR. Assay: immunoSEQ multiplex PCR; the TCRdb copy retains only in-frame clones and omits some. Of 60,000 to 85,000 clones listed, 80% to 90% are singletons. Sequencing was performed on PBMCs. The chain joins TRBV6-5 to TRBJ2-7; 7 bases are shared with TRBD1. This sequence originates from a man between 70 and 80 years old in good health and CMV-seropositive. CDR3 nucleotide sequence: TGTGCCAGCAGTTACCGGGACAGCTCCTACGAGCAGTACTTC. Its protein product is CASSYRDSSYEQYF.